These 19 T cell receptor beta chains share one sample of origin, sequenced in a study of blood T cells in healthy people across ages. Using a J-beta primer mix together with a sample-barcoded 5' primer, a second PCR was run for 7 to 11 cycles. Each CDR3 protein is one row after TCRdb ran MiXCR on the 5' RACE reads. The sample carries 540,000 or so distinct CDR3 sequences, approximately 27% recorded once. Sequenced input: blood. These receptors originate from a woman between 65 and 79 years old in good health.

J is TRBJ2-7 and V is TRBV6-5, with a weak D call TRBD2 (7 bases). Germline V gene data show CDR1 as MNHEY and CDR2 as SVGAGI. CDR3 size: 11 residues. Between the trimmed V and J ends, which lost 9 bases and 5 bases, there was a span of 11 bases. DNA of the CDR3: TGTGCCAGTGAGGGGGGGAACGAGCAGTACTTC. Amino acids: CASEGGNEQYF.

A remark on this clonotype: Relative to the germline gene, one junction end is altered; a read error may explain this. The J gene is TRBJ2-5, the V gene TRBV6-2 or TRBV6-3; TRBD2 might be the D (5 bases). The CDR3 contains 14 residues. The germline V gene encodes CDR1 MNHEY and CDR2 SVGEGT. The CDR3 DNA is TGTGCCAGCAGCTCCGGACTTTACCAAGAGACCCATTACTTC. Its translation: CASSSGLYQETHYF.

This clonotype was observed a few times. The J gene is TRBJ1-2, the V gene TRBV20-1; TRBD1 aligns across 8 bases. Unmatched junction bases numbered 7, after V lost 1 base and J lost 6 bases. The CDR3 consists of 14 residues. From germline, CDR1 is DFQATT and CDR2 SNEGSKA (reference sequence). The CDR3 DNA sequence: TGCAGTGCTAGAGGGTTGGTGACAGGGGATGGCTACACCTTC. It yields the protein CSARGLVTGDGYTF.

This clonotype has only one observation. J is TRBJ2-3 and V is TRBV20-1, with D tentatively TRBD1 (5 bases). This CDR3 region has 13 residues. V lost 5 bases to trimming and J lost 2 bases, with 11 bases between them. CDR1 and CDR2 (germline): DFQATT, SNEGSKA (reference sequence). CDR3 DNA: TGCAGTGCTGAGGCAGGGCTCACAGATACGCAGTATTTT. It encodes CSAEAGLTDTQYF.

The chain employs TRBV7-2 and TRBJ2-4; 8 positions match TRBD2. This CDR3 spans 13 amino acids. Trimming cost V 6 bases and J 3 bases; bases outside gene matches: 1. Germline V CDR1 and CDR2: SGHTA, FQGNSA. The CDR3 protein is CASRSGGKNIQYF. The DNA of the CDR3 is TGTGCCAGCAGAAGCGGGGGCAAAAACATTCAGTACTTC.

This rearrangement joins TRBV7-2 to TRBJ2-5; weak D call: TRBD1 (5 bases). The V gene lost 5 bases and the J gene lost 7 bases, with 17 bases spanning the gap. This CDR3 is built from 14 residues. Germline V CDR1 and CDR2: SGHTA, FQGNSA. This CDR3 reads CASSLGLGVGTQYF. CDR3 bases: TGTGCCAGCAGCCTCGGGTTAGGGGTAGGGACCCAGTACTTC. The whole variable domain, filled in from reference TRBV7-2 and TRBJ2-5, reads GAGVSQSPSNKVTEKGKDVELRCDPISGHTALYWYRQSLGQGLEFLIYFQGNSAPDKSGLPSDRFSAERTGGSVSTLTIQRTQQEDSAVYLCASSLGLGVGTQYFGPGTRLLVL.

On this clonotype itself: At one end, the junction sequence differs from germline, possibly due to a read error. V is TRBV7-7 and J is TRBJ2-5; the D is unclear. The CDR3 loop spans 15 amino acids. Germline-derived CDR1 and CDR2 are SSHAT and FNYEAQ (reference sequence). The CDR3 here is CASSWDPGDQSAKNF. The CDR3 DNA reads as TGTGCTAGCAGCTGGGATCCGGGCGACCAGTCCGCCAAAAACTTC.

This clonotype came up a few times. This chain uses TRBV2 with TRBJ2-5; 9 nucleotides agree with TRBD1. The CDR3 runs to 13 residues. With V trimmed by 10 bases and J by 5 bases, 8 bases remained unmatched. Per the germline V gene, CDR1 is SNHLY and CDR2 is FYNNEI. CDR3: CATGQGSGETQYF. CDR3 sequence (DNA): TGTGCCACGGGACAGGGCTCGGGGGAGACCCAGTACTTC.

This clonotype turned up a few times. J is TRBJ1-5 and V is TRBV7-2, with D possibly TRBD1 on 6 matching bases. The V gene's germline CDR1 is SGHTA and CDR2 FQGNSA. The CDR3 contains 15 residues. The V end lost 2 bases, the J end lost 4 bases, and 12 bases lay between the germline ends. CDR3 loop: CASSLREGGNQPQHF. The CDR3 coding sequence is TGTGCCAGCAGCTTACGAGAGGGGGGGAATCAGCCCCAGCATTTT. The full variable domain, with the rest looked up from reference TRBV7-2 and TRBJ1-5, is GAGVSQSPSNKVTEKGKDVELRCDPISGHTALYWYRQSLGQGLEFLIYFQGNSAPDKSGLPSDRFSAERTGGSVSTLTIQRTQQEDSAVYLCASSLREGGNQPQHFGDGTRLSIL.

This clonotype was picked up a small number of times. The chain recombines TRBV7-2 with TRBJ2-7; D may be TRBD2 (5 bases). Trimming left V 5 bases short and J 2 bases short, with 10 bases between. Germline V gives CDR1 SGHTA, CDR2 FQGNSA. There are 13 residues in the CDR3. The CDR3 is CASSHGVPYEQYF. In DNA form, the CDR3 reads TGTGCCAGCAGCCACGGGGTTCCCTACGAGCAGTACTTC.

V is TRBV29-1 and J is TRBJ1-2, with D hard to call. Germline CDR1 SQVTM, CDR2 ANQGSEA. V shed 1 base and J shed 6 bases, with 15 bases lying between them. The CDR3 totals 14 residues. CDR3 loop: CSVEGVRGVHGYTF. As DNA, the CDR3 is TGCAGCGTTGAAGGCGTCCGGGGAGTCCATGGCTACACCTTC.

This clonotype was found a few times. The gene calls are TRBV29-1 and TRBJ2-3; 14 nucleotides line up with TRBD2. The junction had 5 bases not matched to a gene; V was cut back by 4 bases and J by 5 bases. Germline V lookup: CDR1 SQVTM, CDR2 ANQGSEA. This CDR3 has 15 residues. The CDR3 loop reads CSVGPGLAGGDTQYF. CDR3 sequence (DNA): TGCAGCGTTGGCCCTGGACTAGCGGGGGGAGATACGCAGTATTTT.

This clonotype was seen a few times. The CDR3 here is CASSEPGRGGPNAPQHF. CDR3 DNA sequence: TGTGCCAGCAGTGAACCCGGCCGGGGGGGGCCTAATGCGCCCCAGCATTTT. The V call is TRBV6-1, the J call TRBJ1-5; D is perhaps TRBD1 (6 bases). The V gene lost 2 bases and the J gene lost 9 bases, with 23 bases spanning the gap. This CDR3 has 17 amino acids. Germline CDR1 reads MNHNS; CDR2 reads SASEGT.

The chain recombines TRBV20-1 with TRBJ1-2; 11 bases agree with TRBD1. CDR3 size: 15 residues. The germline gives CDR1 DFQATT, CDR2 SNEGSKA (reference sequence). The trim removed 5 bases at V and 4 bases at J, leaving 9 bases unmatched. CDR3 DNA: TGCAGTGCTCAACGCCGAGGGACAGGGGGCTATGGCTACACCTTC. Translating gives CSAQRRGTGGYGYTF.

This clonotype appeared a single time. This chain joins TRBV20-1 and TRBJ2-3, with a possible D match to TRBD2 (5 bases). The germline V gene has CDR1 DFQATT and CDR2 SNEGSKA (reference sequence). V dropped 6 bases and J dropped 4 bases, with 14 bases sitting between them. The CDR3 contains 13 residues. The DNA for the CDR3 is TGCAGTGCCTCGAAGGGAGTCCCAGATACGCAGTATTTT. Translating gives CSASKGVPDTQYF.

In its sample, this clonotype was seen a few times. The chain carries TRBV5-5 and TRBJ1-1; no clear D gene. V lost 0 bases and J 2 bases, leaving 11 bases between the germline ends. The germline gives CDR1 SGHKS, CDR2 YYEKEE (reference sequence). The CDR3 is made up of 15 amino acids. CDR3 in DNA: TGTGCCAGCAGCTTGGCCGGGCGGGTTAACACTGAAGCTTTCTTT. Translated: CASSLAGRVNTEAFF.

The V and J genes are TRBV12-3 or TRBV12-4 and TRBJ2-2, with D possibly being TRBD1 or TRBD2 (6 bases each). V was trimmed by 5 bases and J by 1 base, leaving 11 bases between them. The CDR3 length is 15 residues. The CDR3 spells CASSRGAENTGELFF. The DNA for the CDR3 is TGTGCCAGCAGTAGGGGGGCGGAGAACACCGGGGAGCTGTTTTTT.

There are many counts of this clonotype. This sequence joins TRBV27 and TRBJ2-1; D remains ambiguous. V gave up 1 base and J gave up 1 base, with 11 bases separating them. From germline, CDR1 is MNHEY and CDR2 SMNVEV (reference sequence). CDR3 length: 16 residues. CDR3 sequence: CASSLWIGLSYNEQFF. In nucleotides, the CDR3 is TGTGCCAGCAGTTTATGGATCGGGCTATCCTACAATGAGCAGTTCTTC.

This chain connects TRBV7-9 to TRBJ1-1; a possible D gene is TRBD1 (6 bases). Germline V lookup: CDR1 SEHNR, CDR2 FQNEAQ (reference sequence). Trimming removed 7 bases from V and 0 bases from J, with 15 bases in between. There are 15 residues in the CDR3. The DNA of the CDR3 is TGTGCCAGCATCCCTTCCGACAGGATGAACACTGAAGCTTTCTTT. Translating gives CASIPSDRMNTEAFF.